The 25 T cell receptor beta chains below were found in one sample sequenced in a study of T cell changes during pregnancy in multiple sclerosis. Profiling relied on immunoSEQ multiplex PCR, and the TCRdb table lists in-frame clones only, not all of them. In the table there are more than 55,000 clones, approximately 92% of which are singletons. The starting material was peripheral blood, obtained in the third trimester of pregnancy. The receptors originated from a female donor with multiple sclerosis, enrolled in a pregnancy study.

The gene calls are TRBV7-9 and TRBJ2-7; 10 bases are a match to TRBD1. Trimming took 5 bases from V and 5 from J; bases not matched to a gene: 6. Looked up from germline, CDR1 is SEHNR and CDR2 is FQNEAQ (reference sequence). This CDR3 is 14 amino acids long. The CDR3 DNA is TGTGCCAGCAGCCCCGGGACAGGGGTCGACGAGCAGTACTTC. Its protein product is CASSPGTGVDEQYF. Using reference TRBV7-9 and TRBJ2-7 for the parts outside the CDR3, the full variable domain is DTGVSQNPRHKITKRGQNVTFRCDPISEHNRLYWYRQTLGQGPEFLTYFQNEAQLEKSRLLSDRFSAERPKGSFSTLEIQRTEQGDSAMYLCASSPGTGVDEQYFGPGTRLTVT.

This clone was seen just once. The J gene is TRBJ2-7, the V gene TRBV27; no definite D call. V was shortened by 0 bases and J by 2 bases, with 8 bases between the two germline ends. CDR1 and CDR2 from the germline V gene are MNHEY and SMNVEV (reference sequence). CDR3 length: 14 residues. CDR3 nucleotides: TGTGCCAGCAGTTTATCGGCGGAAACCTACGAGCAGTACTTC. Its translation is CASSLSAETYEQYF.

On this clone itself: One end of the junction fails to match germline, which may point to a read error. The chain has TRBV6-5 and TRBJ2-1; 7 positions agree with TRBD2. The CDR3 totals 15 residues. The germline V gene encodes CDR1 MNHEY and CDR2 SVGAGI. For the CDR3, the DNA is TGTGCCAGCAGTCACTCCAGGACTAGTGGGCATGAGCAGTTCTTC. Residues: CASSHSRTSGHEQFF.

V is TRBV9 and J is TRBJ1-1; no reliable D call. The CDR3 totals 13 residues. CDR1 SGDLS and CDR2 YYNGEE come from the germline V gene. V was pared by 2 bases and J by 11 bases, with 16 bases between. The CDR3 region has the DNA TGTGCCAGCAGCGTGGGGTTCGGGAGAAGGGCTTTCTTT. Its protein is CASSVGFGRRAFF. Full variable domain (outside the CDR3, taken from reference TRBV9 and TRBJ1-1): DSGVTQTPKHLITATGQRVTLRCSPRSGDLSVYWYQQSLDQGLQFLIQYYNGEERAKGNILERFSAQQFPDLHSELNLSSLELGDSALYFCASSVGFGRRAFFGQGTRLTVV.

The V and J genes are TRBV30 and TRBJ1-1; D is possibly TRBD1 (5 bases). CDR3 length: 14 residues. The V gene lost 8 bases and the J gene lost 1 base, with 17 bases spanning the gap. Germline-derived CDR1 and CDR2 are GTSNPN and SVGIG (reference sequence). The CDR3 sequence is CAHKFYGGNTEAFF. CDR3 DNA: TGTGCCCACAAATTCTACGGGGGGAACACTGAAGCTTTCTTT. The full variable domain, rest sourced from reference TRBV30 and TRBJ1-1, is SQTIHQWPATLVQPVGSPLSLECTVEGTSNPNLYWYRQAAGRGLQLLFYSVGIGQISSEVPQNLSASRPQDRQFILSSKKLLLSDSGFYLCAHKFYGGNTEAFFGQGTRLTVV.

Concerning this clone: An end of the junction does not agree with germline; a read error may underlie this. This chain joins TRBV7-7 and TRBJ1-5; TRBD1 aligns across 8 bases. The germline V gene has CDR1 SSHAT and CDR2 FNYEAQ (reference sequence). CDR3 length: 14 residues. In nucleotides, the CDR3 is TGTGCTAGCAGCTCACCAGGGGGCAGGCAGCCCCAGCATTTT. This codes for CASSSPGGRQPQHF.

The genes are TRBV14 and TRBJ2-5; 8 positions agree with TRBD2. V lost 3 bases and J lost 3; bases outside the gene matches: 9. The CDR3 consists of 16 residues. Germline values: CDR1 SGHDN, CDR2 FVKESK. The CDR3: CASSHIAGGGEETQYF. Written as DNA, the CDR3 is TGTGCCAGCAGCCACATCGCGGGAGGCGGGGAAGAGACCCAGTACTTC.

The J gene is TRBJ1-1, the V gene TRBV10-3, with D tentatively TRBD1 (5 bases). Deletions cut 3 bases from V and 5 bases from J, with 10 bases between. CDR1 and CDR2 from the germline V gene are ENHRY and SYGVKD. This CDR3 region has 13 residues. CDR3 in amino acids: CAISDRDGTEAFF. The CDR3 DNA reads TGTGCCATCAGTGACAGGGATGGGACTGAAGCTTTCTTT.

The genes are TRBV19 and TRBJ2-7; 10 bases are a match to TRBD1. Losses at the gene ends were 5 bases for V and 0 bases for J; bases not matched to a gene: 7. The germline V gene encodes CDR1 LNHDA and CDR2 SQIVND (reference sequence). This CDR3 comprises 16 residues. CDR3 bases: TGTGCCAGTAGTGCAATGGGACAGGGGCTCTCCTACGAGCAGTACTTC. It is translated as CASSAMGQGLSYEQYF.

The V gene is TRBV7-2, the J gene TRBJ2-1, with 8 bases fitting TRBD2. Trimming at V came to 3 bases and at J to 2 bases, leaving 6 bases not matched to a gene. This CDR3 contains 16 residues. Germline CDR1 SGHTA, CDR2 FQGNSA. The CDR3 DNA sequence: TGTGCCAGCAGCTTGCGGGGGGCGGAGGCCTACAATGAGCAGTTCTTC. Translated: CASSLRGAEAYNEQFF.

J is TRBJ1-1 and V is TRBV5-1; TRBD1 matches 10 bases. Germline V gives CDR1 SGHRS, CDR2 YFSETQ. The length of the CDR3 is 15 residues. With V trimmed by 3 bases and J by 0 bases, 2 bases remained unmatched. This CDR3 reads CASSSGQGMNTEAFF. The DNA of the CDR3 is TGCGCCAGCAGCTCGGGACAGGGGATGAACACTGAAGCTTTCTTT.

V usage is TRBV6-5 and J usage is TRBJ1-1; weak D call: TRBD1 (6 bases). Germline values: CDR1 MNHEY, CDR2 SVGAGI. V lost 6 bases to trimming and J lost 1 base, with 9 bases between them. The CDR3 totals 13 residues. The CDR3 DNA is TGTGCCAGCAGGGGGGCTGGGAACACTGAAGCTTTCTTT. Encoded protein: CASRGAGNTEAFF.

The CDR3 is CASSQGTLADQYF. The CDR3 coding sequence is TGCGCCAGCAGCCAAGGGACTCTGGCAGATCAGTACTTC. The chain couples TRBV4-3 to TRBJ2-4, with D tentatively TRBD2 (5 bases). The CDR3 contains 13 residues. The V and J ends lost 1 base and 12 bases respectively, with 13 bases between them. CDR1 is LGHNA, CDR2 YSLEER, per germline.

The chain combines TRBV5-1 with TRBJ1-1, with 7 bases matching TRBD1. Germline CDR1 is SGHRS and CDR2 is YFSETQ. V was clipped by 4 bases and J by 1 base; unmatched bases: 4. The CDR3 totals 14 residues. CDR3 sequence (DNA): TGCGCCAGCAGCCCGGGACAGCAGAACACTGAAGCTTTCTTT. It yields the protein CASSPGQQNTEAFF. The variable domain in full, with the rest retrieved from reference TRBV5-1 and TRBJ1-1, is KAGVTQTPRYLIKTRGQQVTLSCSPISGHRSVSWYQQTPGQGLQFLFEYFSETQRNKGNFPGRFSGRQFSNSRSEMNVSTLELGDSALYLCASSPGQQNTEAFFGQGTRLTVV.

This sequence joins TRBV7-9 and TRBJ2-3; 12 bases agree with TRBD2. Losses at the gene ends were 7 bases for V and 4 bases for J; bases not matched to a gene: 12. The CDR3 is 17 amino acids. Per the germline V gene, CDR1 is SEHNR and CDR2 is FQNEAQ (reference sequence). CDR3 nucleotides: TGTGCCAGCAATGCCCTCCTAGCGGGAGGGCCGCCAGATACGCAGTATTTT. It codes for CASNALLAGGPPDTQYF.

The chain carries TRBV10-2 and TRBJ1-4; 8 positions agree with TRBD1. After removal of 4 bases from V and 6 bases from J, the junction contained 10 bases not matched to a gene. Looked up from germline, CDR1 is WSHSY and CDR2 is SAAADI. This CDR3 comprises 16 residues. Here the CDR3 reads CASSAGQGAIDEKLFF. The CDR3 DNA is TGCGCCAGCAGTGCCGGGCAGGGGGCCATCGATGAAAAACTGTTTTTT.

The rearrangement joins TRBV9 to TRBJ1-1; tentatively, D is TRBD1 (6 bases). The germline CDR1 and CDR2 sequences are SGDLS and YYNGEE. Trimming cost V 4 bases and J 0 bases, with 16 bases left between them. This CDR3 contains 16 residues. CDR3 sequence (DNA): TGTGCCAGCAGCACTATGACAGGAACAATGAACACTGAAGCTTTCTTT. Translated: CASSTMTGTMNTEAFF.

The table lists this clone with a count of one. The chain uses TRBV25-1 and TRBJ2-3, with no clear D. Germline values: CDR1 MGHDK, CDR2 SYGVNS. The CDR3 is 15 residues long. V was pared by 3 bases and J by 3 bases, with 13 bases between. In nucleotides, the CDR3 is TGTGCCAGCAGTGAGTACGGTGAAGAAACAGATACGCAGTATTTT. Its protein product is CASSEYGEETDTQYF.

This rearrangement joins TRBV25-1 to TRBJ1-1, with 7 bases identical to TRBD1. Germline V gene data show CDR1 as MGHDK and CDR2 as SYGVNS. The CDR3 has 17 amino acids. The junction had 15 bases not matched to a gene; V was cut back by 6 bases and J by 2 bases. The CDR3: CASSFRGGKKFNTEAFF. The DNA for the CDR3 is TGTGCCAGCAGCTTCCGAGGGGGCAAAAAATTTAACACTGAAGCTTTCTTT.

This rearrangement joins TRBV19 to TRBJ1-2, with TRBD1 matching over 7 bases. The CDR3 consists of 15 residues. The V and J ends lost 3 bases and 0 bases, in that order; junction bases with no gene match: 4. Germline-derived CDR1 and CDR2 are LNHDA and SQIVND (reference sequence). The CDR3 region has the DNA TGTGCCAGTAGTATCCAGGGACAGACTAACTATGGCTACACCTTC. Amino acid sequence: CASSIQGQTNYGYTF.

The chain has TRBV11-2 and TRBJ1-5, with D hard to call. The V gene lost 5 bases and the J gene lost 0 bases, with 11 bases spanning the gap. The CDR3 is 15 residues long. From germline, CDR1 is SGHAT and CDR2 FQNNGV. DNA of the CDR3: TGTGCCAGCAGCCCGGGGTGGCCTAGCAATCAGCCCCAGCATTTT. It yields the protein CASSPGWPSNQPQHF.

V and J are TRBV4-2 and TRBJ2-2, with D tentatively TRBD1 (5 bases). CDR3 length: 13 amino acids. The germline CDR1 and CDR2 sequences are LGHNA and YNFKEQ. Trimming removed 2 bases at V and 7 bases at J, with 8 bases between. The CDR3 DNA is TGTGCCAGCAGCCAACAGGGTCTCGGGGAGCTGTTTTTT. Translation: CASSQQGLGELFF.

The rearrangement joins TRBV10-3 to TRBJ2-1; weak D call: TRBD2 (6 bases). This CDR3 has 15 amino acids. V was trimmed by 5 bases and J by 4 bases, leaving 15 bases between them. Looked up from germline, CDR1 is ENHRY and CDR2 is SYGVKD. CDR3 coding DNA: TGTGCCATCAGTCATCCGGGACTGACTTACAATGAGCAGTTCTTC. The encoded protein is CAISHPGLTYNEQFF.

The V and J genes are TRBV30 and TRBJ2-7, with D possibly TRBD1 on 5 matching bases. Germline V gene lookup returns CDR1 GTSNPN and CDR2 SVGIG (reference sequence). The CDR3 consists of 15 residues. V lost 5 bases and J 1 base, leaving 18 bases between the germline ends. The CDR3 DNA is TGTGCCTGGTCCCCCAGGTGGGGCCGTTCCTACGAGCAGTACTTC. As protein: CAWSPRWGRSYEQYF.

V gene TRBV19 combines with J gene TRBJ2-5; 8 nucleotides align to TRBD2. Germline assignment: CDR1 LNHDA and CDR2 SQIVND (reference sequence). Losses at the gene ends were 7 bases for V and 5 bases for J; bases not matched to a gene: 15. The CDR3 consists of 16 residues. Here the CDR3 DNA reads TGTGCCAGTACCGAGGTGTTAGCGGGGCTTGGGGAGACCCAGTACTTC. Protein sequence: CASTEVLAGLGETQYF. Full variable domain (remainder filled in from reference TRBV19 and TRBJ2-5): DGGITQSPKYLFRKEGQNVTLSCEQNLNHDAMYWYRQDPGQGLRLIYYSQIVNDFQKGDIAEGYSVSREKKESFPLTVTSAQKNPTAFYLCASTEVLAGLGETQYFGPGTRLLVL.